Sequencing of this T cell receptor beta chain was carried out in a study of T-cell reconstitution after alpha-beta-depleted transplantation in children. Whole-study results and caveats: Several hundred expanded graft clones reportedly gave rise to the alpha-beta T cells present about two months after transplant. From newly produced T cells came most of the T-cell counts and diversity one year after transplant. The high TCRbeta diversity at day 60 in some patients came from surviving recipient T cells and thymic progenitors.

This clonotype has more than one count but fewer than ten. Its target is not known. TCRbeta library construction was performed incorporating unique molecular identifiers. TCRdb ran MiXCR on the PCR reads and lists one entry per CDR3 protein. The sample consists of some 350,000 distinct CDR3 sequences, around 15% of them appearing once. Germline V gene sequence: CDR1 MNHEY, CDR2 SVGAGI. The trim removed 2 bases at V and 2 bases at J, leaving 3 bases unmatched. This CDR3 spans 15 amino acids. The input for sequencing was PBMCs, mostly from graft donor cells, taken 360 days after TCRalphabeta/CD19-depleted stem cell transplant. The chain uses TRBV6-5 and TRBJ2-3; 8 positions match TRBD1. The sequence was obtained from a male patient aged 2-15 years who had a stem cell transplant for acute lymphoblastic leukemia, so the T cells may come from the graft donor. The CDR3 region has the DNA TGTGCCAGCAGTTACGGACAGGGCCACACAGATACGCAGTATTTT. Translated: CASSYGQGHTDTQYF.